This T cell receptor (beta chain) was profiled in a study of beta chain features in type 1 diabetes. Study-level information: Over all samples combined, 90 million to 140 million sorted cells were examined.

V gave up 5 bases and J gave up 3 bases, with 14 bases separating them. Germline loops: CDR1 SNHLY, CDR2 FYNNEI. The CDR3 contains 15 residues. Since all of the isolated RNA was reverse transcribed, expressed TCRB transcripts were what got sequenced. TCRdb's copy holds only in-frame clones and misses some; the assay was immunoSEQ multiplex PCR. Of around 250,000 clones listed, around a quarter are singletons. Source material: central memory CD4+ T cells from blood. The gene calls are TRBV2 and TRBJ1-3; D is unclear. This TCR was recovered from a man younger than 45 in good health. CDR3 sequence reads: CASSLYGVGGNTIYF. The CDR3 bases are TGTGCCAGCAGTCTTTATGGGGTCGGTGGAAACACCATATATTTT.